Presented here are 28 T cell receptor beta chains from one specimen sequenced in a study of T cell repertoires in cytomegalovirus infection. In TCRdb, the reads were re-called with MiXCR into one record per CDR3 protein. The sample holds fewer than 550,000 distinct CDR3 sequences, 25% to 40% seen once. The sequenced material came from PBMCs. These receptor sequences come from a human donor in good health (CMV status not recorded). Some clones in this sample may be carry-over from other donors' samples.

The rearrangement uses TRBV29-1 and TRBJ2-2; D may be TRBD1 (5 bases). CDR3 size: 15 residues. CDR1 and CDR2 (germline): SQVTM, ANQGSEA. Trimming stripped 0 bases from V and 7 bases from J, with 15 bases between. CDR3 amino acids: CSVEDPRERGGELFF. CDR3 DNA sequence: TGCAGCGTTGAAGATCCCAGGGAAAGGGGCGGGGAGCTGTTTTTT.

The J gene is TRBJ1-5, the V gene TRBV28; no clear D gene. Germline CDR1 is MDHEN and CDR2 is SYDVKM. V lost 2 bases and J lost 2, with 13 bases in between. This CDR3 comprises 16 residues. CDR3 sequence: CASSLRSGRGNQPQHF. The CDR3 nucleotides read TGTGCCAGCAGTTTACGGTCCGGGCGCGGCAATCAGCCCCAGCATTTT.

This sequence joins TRBV7-4 and TRBJ2-5; 8 bases map to TRBD1. This CDR3 is built from 15 residues. With 5 bases clipped from V and 0 bases from J, the junction kept 5 bases outside the gene matches. From germline, CDR1 is SGHVT and CDR2 SQSDAQ. The CDR3 spells CASSLPTGDQETQYF. The CDR3 DNA sequence: TGTGCCAGCAGCCTACCGACAGGGGACCAAGAGACCCAGTACTTC. The complete variable domain, with remaining parts taken from reference TRBV7-4 and TRBJ2-5, reads GAGVSQSPRYKVAKRGRDVALRCDSISGHVTLYWYRQTLGQGSEVLTYSQSDAQRDKSGRPSGRFSAERPERSVSTLKIQRTEQGDSAVYLCASSLPTGDQETQYFGPGTRLLVL.

This clonotype was recorded a few times. The chain carries TRBV28 and TRBJ1-6; D is unclear. Germline values: CDR1 MDHEN, CDR2 SYDVKM. V dropped 5 bases and J dropped 7 bases, with 12 bases sitting between them. This CDR3 region has 14 residues. CDR3 DNA: TGTGCCAGCAGTCCTCTAAGCATAAATTCACCCCTCCACTTT. This translates into CASSPLSINSPLHF.

The table lists this clonotype with many counts. V is TRBV11-2 and J is TRBJ2-5, with unresolved D. The CDR3 spans 13 residues. The V end was cut by 1 base, the J end by 2 bases, with 5 bases between. Germline V gene lookup returns CDR1 SGHAT and CDR2 FQNNGV. Here the CDR3 DNA reads TGTGCCAGCAGCTTAGGGGATCAAGAGACCCAGTACTTC. Amino acids: CASSLGDQETQYF.

The rearrangement joins TRBV4-1 to TRBJ1-3, with TRBD1 as a possible D gene (6 bases). Germline loops: CDR1 MGHRA, CDR2 YSYEKL. Trimming shortened V by 6 bases and J by 4 bases, and 16 bases separated the two germline ends. This CDR3 has 15 amino acids. The CDR3 coding sequence is TGCGCCAGCAGACCGACCGGGACACAGGGAAACACCATATATTTT. Translating it yields CASRPTGTQGNTIYF.

A few counts support this clonotype. The chain joins TRBV6-1 to TRBJ1-6, with 8 bases lining up with TRBD1. Looked up from germline, CDR1 is MNHNS and CDR2 is SASEGT. The length of the CDR3 is 19 residues. Trimming at V came to 0 bases and at J to 4 bases, leaving 11 bases not matched to a gene. This chain's CDR3 is CASSEAQDREWIYNSPLHF. The DNA of the CDR3 is TGTGCCAGCAGTGAAGCTCAGGACAGGGAGTGGATATATAATTCACCCCTCCACTTT.

This clonotype was counted many times. The gene calls are TRBV2 and TRBJ2-7; possible D gene TRBD2, 7 bases. Germline CDR1 and CDR2: SNHLY and FYNNEI. Trimming removed 11 bases from V and 5 bases from J, with 19 bases in between. The CDR3 sequence is 13 residues long. CDR3 bases: TGTGCCGCCTTGGTTGGGGGGGCTGACGAGCAGTACTTC. It specifies CAALVGGADEQYF. Drawing the rest from reference TRBV2 and TRBJ2-7, the complete variable domain is EPEVTQTPSHQVTQMGQEVILRCVPISNHLYFYWYRQILGQKVEFLVSFYNNEISEKSEIFDDQFSVERPDGSNFTLKIRSTKLEDSAMYFCAALVGGADEQYFGPGTRLTVT.

This clonotype was found many times. The V and J genes are TRBV7-2 and TRBJ1-4, with D hard to call. Trimming removed 1 base from V and 8 bases from J, with 11 bases in between. Germline V gives CDR1 SGHTA, CDR2 FQGNSA. This CDR3 contains 14 residues. In DNA form, the CDR3 reads TGTGCCAGCAGCTTAGAAGGTGGACTCGAAAAACTGTTTTTT. Translated, it gives CASSLEGGLEKLFF.

This clonotype was detected ten times or more. The gene calls are TRBV12-3 or TRBV12-4 and TRBJ1-5, with D hard to call. V was shortened by 2 bases and J by 5 bases, with 10 bases between the two germline ends. This CDR3 spans 14 amino acids. Here the CDR3 reads CASSLRRVDQPQHF. The CDR3 region has the DNA TGTGCCAGCAGTTTAAGGCGCGTAGATCAGCCCCAGCATTTT.

This clonotype was picked up a small number of times. The chain has TRBV28 and TRBJ1-4; D remains ambiguous. The germline CDR1 and CDR2 sequences are MDHEN and SYDVKM. V was clipped by 4 bases and J by 0 bases, with 9 bases between them. This CDR3 has 15 amino acids. CDR3 residues: CASSSATATNEKLFF. CDR3 sequence (DNA): TGTGCCAGCAGTTCCGCTACAGCAACTAATGAAAAACTGTTTTTT.

A word on this clonotype: At one end the junction does not follow the germline gene, possibly because of a read error. The chain links TRBV5-1 to TRBJ1-1, with TRBD1 matching over 8 bases. Germline V gene lookup returns CDR1 SGHRS and CDR2 YFSETQ. This CDR3 has 14 residues. The CDR3 spells CASRKDRADTETFF. Written as DNA, the CDR3 is TGCGCCAGCAGGAAGGACAGGGCCGACACTGAAACTTTCTTT. Full variable domain (rest looked up from reference TRBV5-1 and TRBJ1-1): KAGVTQTPRYLIKTRGQQVTLSCSPISGHRSVSWYQQTPGQGLQFLFEYFSETQRNKGNFPGRFSGRQFSNSRSEMNVSTLELGDSALYLCASRKDRADTETFFGQGTRLTVV.

The V gene is TRBV4-1, the J gene TRBJ1-4; TRBD1 matches at 7 bases. The V segment lost 8 bases and the J segment 4 bases; nucleotides outside the gene matches: 10. This CDR3 comprises 15 residues. Germline assignment: CDR1 MGHRA and CDR2 YSYEKL. CDR3 sequence reads: CASASDGTDNEKLFF. The CDR3 coding sequence is TGCGCCAGCGCCAGTGACGGGACAGATAATGAAAAACTGTTTTTT.

The V and J genes are TRBV19 and TRBJ1-5; no clear D. This CDR3 comprises 15 residues. Trimming stripped 5 bases from V and 0 bases from J, with 11 bases between. Germline lookup yields CDR1 LNHDA and CDR2 SQIVND (reference sequence). In DNA form, the CDR3 reads TGTGCCAGTAGTTGGACGGACTATAGCAATCAGCCCCAGCATTTT. It encodes CASSWTDYSNQPQHF.

This clonotype appeared many times. The chain has TRBV7-6 and TRBJ1-1; 7 bases are shared with TRBD1. Germline CDR1 is SGHVS and CDR2 is FNYEAQ. V lost 5 bases to trimming and J lost 4 bases; unmatched junction nucleotides: 7. This CDR3 contains 14 residues. The CDR3 loop is CASSPRGGSTEAFF. DNA of the CDR3: TGTGCCAGCAGCCCCAGGGGGGGAAGCACTGAAGCTTTCTTT.

The chain has TRBV6-4 and TRBJ2-1; D unclear. V shed 4 bases and J shed 3 bases, with 10 bases lying between them. The CDR3 has 14 residues. The germline V gene encodes CDR1 MRHNA and CDR2 SNTAGT. The CDR3 coding sequence is TGTGCCAGCAGTGTAGAGCGCGGCTACAATGAGCAGTTCTTC. This sequence encodes CASSVERGYNEQFF.

This clonotype was detected many times. This chain uses TRBV7-2 with TRBJ2-1; 8 bases agree with TRBD2. Trimming at V came to 5 bases and at J to 2 bases, leaving 11 bases not matched to a gene. Germline V gene sequence: CDR1 SGHTA, CDR2 FQGNSA. This CDR3 region has 17 residues. CDR3 coding DNA: TGTGCCAGCAGCCCCCCCGGGAGGGGGGTTGCCTACAATGAGCAGTTCTTC. Translating it yields CASSPPGRGVAYNEQFF.

This clonotype has at least ten counts. The gene calls are TRBV11-2 and TRBJ2-5; D ambiguous. This CDR3 is 11 amino acids long. The V end lost 3 bases, the J end lost 5 bases, and 4 bases lay between the germline ends. Germline assignment: CDR1 SGHAT and CDR2 FQNNGV. CDR3 DNA sequence: TGTGCCAGCAGCTTCTTGGAGACCCAGTACTTC. Its protein product is CASSFLETQYF.

The rearrangement links TRBV7-4 to TRBJ2-5, with a possible D match to TRBD1 (6 bases). Per the germline V gene, CDR1 is SGHVT and CDR2 is SQSDAQ. The CDR3 covers 14 residues. Trimming removed 3 bases from V and 5 bases from J, with 13 bases in between. The CDR3 sequence: CASSFDTGRETQYF. CDR3 coding DNA: TGTGCCAGCAGCTTCGACACAGGGCGGGAGACCCAGTACTTC.

The J gene is TRBJ2-7, the V gene TRBV11-2, with TRBD2 identical over 10 bases. The V gene end was trimmed by 3 bases and the J gene end by 7 bases; junction bases not matched to a gene: 15. This CDR3 comprises 17 residues. Germline-derived CDR1 and CDR2 are SGHAT and FQNNGV. In DNA, the CDR3 is TGTGCCAGCAGCTTCTACGGGCTAGCGGGGGATCTGAGGGAGCAGTACTTC. Residues: CASSFYGLAGDLREQYF. The entire variable domain, with the rest obtained from reference TRBV11-2 and TRBJ2-7, is as follows: EAGVAQSPRYKIIEKRQSVAFWCNPISGHATLYWYQQILGQGPKLLIQFQNNGVVDDSQLPKDRFSAERLKGVDSTLKIQPAKLEDSAVYLCASSFYGLAGDLREQYFGPGTRLTVT.

The genes are TRBV20-1 and TRBJ2-5; 7 bases match TRBD2. V shed 5 bases, J shed 5 bases, and the junction held 11 bases outside the gene matches. This CDR3 is built from 14 residues. CDR1 and CDR2 from the germline V gene are DFQATT and SNEGSKA (reference sequence). The CDR3 sequence: CSAPPLGGVETQYF. The DNA for the CDR3 is TGCAGTGCTCCTCCTCTGGGGGGGGTGGAGACCCAGTACTTC.

In its sample, this clonotype was seen a few times. This sequence joins TRBV12-3 or TRBV12-4 and TRBJ1-6; 10 bases fit TRBD1. With V trimmed by 2 bases and J by 7 bases, 11 bases remained unmatched. CDR3 size: 18 residues. The CDR3 reads CASSLRTGTGEANSPLHF. CDR3 sequence (DNA): TGTGCCAGCAGTTTAAGGACCGGGACAGGGGAAGCGAATTCACCCCTCCACTTT.

This clonotype was detected many times. The rearrangement joins TRBV6-2 or TRBV6-3 to TRBJ2-7, with unresolved D. Germline V lookup: CDR1 MNHEY, CDR2 SVGEGT. The CDR3 covers 14 residues. V dropped 0 bases and J dropped 1 base, with 7 bases sitting between them. The CDR3 DNA is TGTGCCAGCAGTTACTCGACGGTGTCCTACGAGCAGTACTTC. It yields the protein CASSYSTVSYEQYF.

This clonotype was seen only a few times. This rearrangement joins TRBV7-9 to TRBJ1-2, with a tentative D call TRBD1 (5 bases). This CDR3 has 13 amino acids. V was cut by 4 bases and J by 4 bases, with 10 bases left in between. The germline V gene encodes CDR1 SEHNR and CDR2 FQNEAQ (reference sequence). The CDR3 nucleotides are TGTGCCAGCAGCTCAAATCAGGGCTATGGCTACACCTTC. This codes for CASSSNQGYGYTF. The full variable domain, completed using reference TRBV7-9 and TRBJ1-2, is DTGVSQNPRHKITKRGQNVTFRCDPISEHNRLYWYRQTLGQGPEFLTYFQNEAQLEKSRLLSDRFSAERPKGSFSTLEIQRTEQGDSAMYLCASSSNQGYGYTFGSGTRLTVV.

This clonotype was detected only a few times. The chain links TRBV20-1 to TRBJ2-5, with unresolved D. This CDR3 is 13 amino acids long. With 6 bases removed from V and 3 bases from J, the gap between germline ends came to 14 bases. The V gene's germline CDR1 is DFQATT and CDR2 SNEGSKA (reference sequence). The CDR3 DNA sequence: TGCAGTGCCCCGCCGCCTATTAAAGAGACCCAGTACTTC. Residues: CSAPPPIKETQYF.

This clonotype turned up a few times. The chain has TRBV7-6 and TRBJ1-2; a weak D match, TRBD1 (6 bases). This CDR3 has 15 amino acids. In germline, CDR1 is SGHVS, CDR2 FNYEAQ. The germline V and J ends were trimmed by 4 bases and 0 bases, with 12 bases remaining between them. The CDR3 DNA is TGTGCCAGCAGCTCCGGACAGCGCGCTAACTATGGCTACACCTTC. Amino acids: CASSSGQRANYGYTF.

V usage is TRBV10-3 and J usage is TRBJ1-5; D is ambiguous. This CDR3 is 16 amino acids long. The germline V gene has CDR1 ENHRY and CDR2 SYGVKD. Trimming left V 4 bases short and J 0 bases short, with 13 bases between. The CDR3: CAISAERTYSNQPQHF. CDR3 bases: TGTGCCATCAGTGCTGAACGGACCTATAGCAATCAGCCCCAGCATTTT.

The chain links TRBV10-3 to TRBJ2-7; D unclear. Germline assignment: CDR1 ENHRY and CDR2 SYGVKD. V gave up 3 bases and J gave up 1 base, with 13 bases separating them. The CDR3 has 15 residues. The chain's CDR3 is CAISDGIGGSYEQYF. The CDR3 nucleotides read TGTGCCATCAGTGATGGAATAGGTGGATCCTACGAGCAGTACTTC.